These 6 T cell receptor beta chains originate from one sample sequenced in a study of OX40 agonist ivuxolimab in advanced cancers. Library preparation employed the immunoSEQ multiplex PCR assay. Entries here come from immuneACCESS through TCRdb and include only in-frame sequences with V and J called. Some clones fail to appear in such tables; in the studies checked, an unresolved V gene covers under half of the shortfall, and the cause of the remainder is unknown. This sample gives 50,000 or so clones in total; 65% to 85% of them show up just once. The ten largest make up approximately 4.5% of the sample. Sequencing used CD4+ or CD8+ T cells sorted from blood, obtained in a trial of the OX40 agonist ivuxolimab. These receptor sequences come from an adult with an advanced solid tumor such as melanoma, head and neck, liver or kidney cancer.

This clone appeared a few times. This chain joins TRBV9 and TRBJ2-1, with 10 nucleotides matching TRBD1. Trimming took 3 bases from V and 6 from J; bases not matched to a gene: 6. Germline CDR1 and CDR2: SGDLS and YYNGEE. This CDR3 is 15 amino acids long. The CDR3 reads CASSDRDRGSNEQFF. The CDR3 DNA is TGTGCCAGCAGCGACCGGGACAGGGGTTCCAATGAGCAGTTCTTC. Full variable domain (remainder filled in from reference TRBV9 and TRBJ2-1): DSGVTQTPKHLITATGQRVTLRCSPRSGDLSVYWYQQSLDQGLQFLIQYYNGEERAKGNILERFSAQQFPDLHSELNLSSLELGDSALYFCASSDRDRGSNEQFFGPGTRLTVL.

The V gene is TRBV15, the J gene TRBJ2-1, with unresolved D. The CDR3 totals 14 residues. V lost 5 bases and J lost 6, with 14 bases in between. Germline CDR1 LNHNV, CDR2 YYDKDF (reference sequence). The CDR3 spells CATSLGQVGNEQFF. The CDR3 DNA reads TGTGCCACCAGCCTCGGGCAGGTAGGCAATGAGCAGTTCTTC.

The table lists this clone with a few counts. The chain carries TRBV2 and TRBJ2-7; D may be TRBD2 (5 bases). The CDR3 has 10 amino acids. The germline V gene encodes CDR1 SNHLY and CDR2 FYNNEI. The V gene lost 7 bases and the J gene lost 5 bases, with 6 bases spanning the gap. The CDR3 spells CASIGNEQYF. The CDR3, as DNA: TGTGCCAGCATCGGGAACGAGCAGTACTTC. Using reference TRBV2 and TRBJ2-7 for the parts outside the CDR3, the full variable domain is EPEVTQTPSHQVTQMGQEVILRCVPISNHLYFYWYRQILGQKVEFLVSFYNNEISEKSEIFDDQFSVERPDGSNFTLKIRSTKLEDSAMYFCASIGNEQYFGPGTRLTVT.

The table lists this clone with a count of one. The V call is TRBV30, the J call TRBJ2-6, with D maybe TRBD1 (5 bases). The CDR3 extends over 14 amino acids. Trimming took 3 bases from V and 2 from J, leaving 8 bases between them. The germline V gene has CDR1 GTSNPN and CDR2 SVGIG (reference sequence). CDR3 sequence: CAWRSRAGANVLTF. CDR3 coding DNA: TGTGCCTGGAGGTCCAGGGCTGGGGCCAACGTCCTGACTTTC.

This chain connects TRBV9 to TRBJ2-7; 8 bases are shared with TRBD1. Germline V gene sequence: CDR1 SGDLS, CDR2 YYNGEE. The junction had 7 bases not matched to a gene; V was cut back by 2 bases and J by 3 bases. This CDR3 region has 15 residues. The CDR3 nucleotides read TGTGCCAGCAGCGTTGGGGCAGGGGGCTACTACGAGCAGTACTTC. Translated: CASSVGAGGYYEQYF.

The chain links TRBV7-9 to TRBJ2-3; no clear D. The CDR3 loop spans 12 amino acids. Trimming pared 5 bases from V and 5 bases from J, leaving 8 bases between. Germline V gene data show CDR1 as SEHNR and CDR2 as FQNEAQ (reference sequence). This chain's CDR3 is CASSPWQDTQYF. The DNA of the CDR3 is TGTGCCAGCAGCCCTTGGCAAGATACGCAGTATTTT.